The 10 T cell receptor beta chains reported below all come from one sample, sequenced in a study of CD8 T cells in ankylosing spondylitis. The antigens for these receptors are not known. Study observations and caveats: A motif in TCR beta, a set of eight or nine highly homologous variants, appeared characteristic of ankylosing spondylitis blood.

TCRdb recomputed calls from the 5' RACE reads with MiXCR, one row per CDR3 protein. The sample carries about 500,000 distinct CDR3 sequences, about 5.2% recorded once. Sequenced: blood, either unsorted or a sorted T cell fraction (not recorded which). The receptor source for this set is a male donor with ankylosing spondylitis.

Ten or more counts support this clonotype. This chain links TRBV9 with TRBJ2-3; D gene ambiguous. Germline V gene data show CDR1 as SGDLS and CDR2 as YYNGEE. The CDR3 covers 15 residues. Trimming left V 4 bases short and J 4 bases short, with 16 bases between. The CDR3 loop is CASSFPGGEADTQYF. CDR3 sequence (DNA): TGTGCCAGCAGCTTCCCGGGCGGAGAGGCAGATACGCAGTATTTT.

This clonotype came up many times. The chain employs TRBV7-2 and TRBJ2-6, with D unresolved. V was trimmed by 1 base and J by 0 bases, leaving 7 bases between them. This CDR3 is 16 amino acids long. Germline assignment: CDR1 SGHTA and CDR2 FQGNSA. The CDR3 DNA sequence: TGTGCCAGCAGCTTAGACCGTAACTCTGGGGCCAACGTCCTGACTTTC. It translates to CASSLDRNSGANVLTF.

There are many counts of this clonotype. This rearrangement joins TRBV12-5 to TRBJ2-2; D possibly corresponds to TRBD2 (5 bases). The length of the CDR3 is 12 residues. Trimming took 7 bases from V and 5 from J, leaving 8 bases between them. Germline CDR1 and CDR2: LGHNT and FRNRAP. The CDR3 bases are TGTGCTAGTGCCCGAGGGACCGGGGAGCTGTTTTTT. Translation: CASARGTGELFF.

This clonotype was seen ten or more times. The chain is built from TRBV29-1 and TRBJ2-4; D is uncertain. V was clipped by 0 bases and J by 9 bases, with 9 bases between them. The CDR3 extends over 12 amino acids. The germline CDR1 and CDR2 sequences are SQVTM and ANQGSEA. Here the CDR3 DNA reads TGCAGCGTTGAAGATCCATCGGGCATTCAGTACTTC. As protein: CSVEDPSGIQYF.

The rearrangement joins TRBV7-9 to TRBJ2-1; 7 bases map to TRBD2. Trimming cost V 5 bases and J 3 bases; bases outside gene matches: 13. CDR1 SEHNR and CDR2 FQNEAQ come from the germline V gene (reference sequence). This CDR3 has 17 residues. CDR3 loop: CASSPGRGIAGYNEQFF. The CDR3 DNA follows: TGTGCCAGCAGCCCAGGGCGGGGGATCGCAGGCTACAATGAGCAGTTCTTC.

This clonotype has ten or more counts. The chain couples TRBV28 to TRBJ1-1; no firm D call. The germline V and J ends were trimmed by 3 bases and 7 bases, with 18 bases remaining between them. Germline V gene sequence: CDR1 MDHEN, CDR2 SYDVKM. The CDR3 is 15 amino acids. The CDR3 DNA reads TGTGCCAGCAGTTTGTATAGGCGGGAGAAGGATGAAGCTTTCTTT. It is translated as CASSLYRREKDEAFF. The variable domain in full, with the rest retrieved from reference TRBV28 and TRBJ1-1, is DVKVTQSSRYLVKRTGEKVFLECVQDMDHENMFWYRQDPGLGLRLIYFSYDVKMKEKGDIPEGYSVSREKKERFSLILESASTNQTSMYLCASSLYRREKDEAFFGQGTRLTVV.

With respect to this clonotype: A much larger clone is a single base away; this may be a read error. This chain links TRBV20-1 with TRBJ1-2; TRBD1 agrees at 8 bases. The CDR3 extends over 15 amino acids. The V and J ends lost 5 bases and 3 bases, in that order; junction bases with no gene match: 11. Germline V CDR1 and CDR2: DFQATT, SNEGSKA (reference sequence). The CDR3 sequence: CSAGPMTGAYYGYTF. DNA for the CDR3: TGCAGTGCTGGCCCCATGACAGGGGCCTACTATGGCTACACCTTC.

The chain carries TRBV2 and TRBJ2-1, with 9 nucleotides matching TRBD2. The CDR3 has 15 residues. In germline, CDR1 is SNHLY, CDR2 FYNNEI. V shed 2 bases and J 4 bases; nucleotides not matched to a gene: 3. As DNA, the CDR3 is TGTGCCAGCAGTGAACGACTAGCGGATTACAATGAGCAGTTCTTC. The encoded protein is CASSERLADYNEQFF.

This clonotype was detected once. The chain carries TRBV9 and TRBJ2-5, with TRBD2 identical over 8 bases. Germline lookup yields CDR1 SGDLS and CDR2 YYNGEE. V shed 0 bases and J 3 bases; nucleotides not matched to a gene: 16. The CDR3 sequence is 19 residues long. The CDR3, as DNA: TGTGCCAGCAGCGTAGCGAGCCGTGCCGGGGGGGGCCTTGAAGAGACCCAGTACTTC. It yields the protein CASSVASRAGGGLEETQYF. Full variable domain (remainder filled in from reference TRBV9 and TRBJ2-5): DSGVTQTPKHLITATGQRVTLRCSPRSGDLSVYWYQQSLDQGLQFLIQYYNGEERAKGNILERFSAQQFPDLHSELNLSSLELGDSALYFCASSVASRAGGGLEETQYFGPGTRLLVL.

This clonotype has a single count. This may be a read error, as it is one base from a much larger clone. The chain joins TRBV29-1 to TRBJ2-1; tentative D call: TRBD2 (6 bases). This CDR3 is built from 13 residues. CDR1 and CDR2 (germline): SQVTM, ANQGSEA. CDR3 region: CNVGGLGYNEQFF. The CDR3 DNA reads as TGCAACGTGGGGGGACTGGGCTACAATGAGCAGTTCTTC.